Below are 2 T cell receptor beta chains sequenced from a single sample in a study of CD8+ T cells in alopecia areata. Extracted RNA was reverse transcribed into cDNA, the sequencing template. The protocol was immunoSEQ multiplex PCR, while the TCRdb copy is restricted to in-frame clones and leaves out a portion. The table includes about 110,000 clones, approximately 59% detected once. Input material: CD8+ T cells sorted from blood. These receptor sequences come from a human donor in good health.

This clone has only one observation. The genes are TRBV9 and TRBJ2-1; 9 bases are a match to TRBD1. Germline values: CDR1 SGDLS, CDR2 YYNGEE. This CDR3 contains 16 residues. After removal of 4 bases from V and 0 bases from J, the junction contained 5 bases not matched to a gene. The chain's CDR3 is CASSPPGQGSYNEQFF. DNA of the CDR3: TGTGCCAGCAGCCCACCGGGACAGGGCTCCTACAATGAGCAGTTCTTC. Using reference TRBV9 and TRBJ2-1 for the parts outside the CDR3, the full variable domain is DSGVTQTPKHLITATGQRVTLRCSPRSGDLSVYWYQQSLDQGLQFLIQYYNGEERAKGNILERFSAQQFPDLHSELNLSSLELGDSALYFCASSPPGQGSYNEQFFGPGTRLTVL.

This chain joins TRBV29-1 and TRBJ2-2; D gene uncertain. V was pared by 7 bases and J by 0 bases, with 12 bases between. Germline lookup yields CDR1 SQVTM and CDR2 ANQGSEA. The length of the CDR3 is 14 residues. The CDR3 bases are TGCAGCGCAATAAATACCGCGAACACCGGGGAGCTGTTTTTT. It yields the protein CSAINTANTGELFF.